This paragraph covers one T cell receptor beta chain sequence. These data are taken from a study of cytomegalovirus exposure and HLA in healthy donors. Measured with immunoSEQ multiplex PCR; TCRdb has only the in-frame clones, and not every one. The table records about 120,000 clones, around 86% of them present only once. Trimming stripped 0 bases from V and 6 bases from J, with 14 bases between. This CDR3 is built from 16 residues. CDR1 MNHNS and CDR2 SASEGT come from the germline V gene. The chain couples TRBV6-1 to TRBJ1-4; D possibly corresponds to TRBD1 (5 bases). Sequenced: PBMCs. This receptor was obtained from a man younger than 30 in good health and CMV-seronegative. CDR3 DNA: TGTGCCAGCAGTGAAGCGTTTCGAGACAGAGATGAAAAACTGTTTTTT. Its protein product is CASSEAFRDRDEKLFF.